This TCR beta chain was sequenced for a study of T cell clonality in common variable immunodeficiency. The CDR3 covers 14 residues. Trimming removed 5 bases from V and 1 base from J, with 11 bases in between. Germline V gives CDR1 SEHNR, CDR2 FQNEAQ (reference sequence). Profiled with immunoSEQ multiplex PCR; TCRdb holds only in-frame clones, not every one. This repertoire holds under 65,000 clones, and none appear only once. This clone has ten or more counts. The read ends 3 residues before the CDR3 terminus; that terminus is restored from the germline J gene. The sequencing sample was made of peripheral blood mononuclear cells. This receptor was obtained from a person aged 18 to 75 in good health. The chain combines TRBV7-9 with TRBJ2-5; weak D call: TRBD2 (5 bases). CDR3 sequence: CASSNDGLQETQYF. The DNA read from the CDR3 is TGTGCCAGCAGCAATGACGGACTCCAAGAGACC.